Shown below are 26 T cell receptor beta chains from a single sample sequenced in a study of OX40 agonist ivuxolimab in advanced cancers. Profiled with immunoSEQ multiplex PCR; TCRdb holds only in-frame clones, not every one. The table includes 50,000 to 55,000 clones, 85% to 90% detected once. Sample: CD4+ or CD8+ T cells sorted from blood, taken in a trial of the OX40 agonist ivuxolimab. Receptors originate from an adult with an advanced solid tumor such as melanoma, head and neck, liver or kidney cancer.

The J gene is TRBJ1-6, the V gene TRBV6-5; tentatively, D is TRBD1 (5 bases). Germline assignment: CDR1 MNHEY and CDR2 SVGAGI. This CDR3 comprises 13 residues. V was shortened by 5 bases and J by 11 bases, with 13 bases between the two germline ends. CDR3 in DNA: TGTGCCAGCAGTGATACATTGGGGCCACCCCTCCACTTT. Its protein product is CASSDTLGPPLHF.

The chain employs TRBV6-1 and TRBJ2-7, with TRBD1 matching over 10 bases. Trimming at V came to 8 bases and at J to 0 bases, leaving 1 base not matched to a gene. There are 13 residues in the CDR3. Germline CDR1 MNHNS, CDR2 SASEGT. The CDR3 DNA reads as TGTGCCAGCGGACAGGGGGGCTCCTACGAGCAGTACTTC. Translation gives CASGQGGSYEQYF.

The J gene is TRBJ2-6, the V gene TRBV27; D might be TRBD1 (5 bases). Per germline, CDR1 MNHEY and CDR2 SMNVEV (reference sequence). CDR3 length: 16 residues. V was clipped by 2 bases and J by 0 bases, with 8 bases between them. Written as DNA, the CDR3 is TGTGCCAGCAGTTTAGGCAGGGTCTCTGGGGCCAACGTCCTGACTTTC. Protein: CASSLGRVSGANVLTF.

The chain employs TRBV5-1 and TRBJ2-1; 9 bases fit TRBD2. The CDR3 has 17 amino acids. Per germline, CDR1 SGHRS and CDR2 YFSETQ. With V trimmed by 0 bases and J by 7 bases, 11 bases remained unmatched. CDR3 region: CASSLVAGAGSRNEQFF. The CDR3 DNA reads TGCGCCAGCAGCTTGGTAGCGGGAGCCGGCTCGAGGAATGAGCAGTTCTTC.

Here the CDR3 reads CATSRDTGGGYTF. The CDR3 DNA follows: TGTGCCACCAGCAGAGATACAGGGGGTGGCTACACCTTC. The V gene is TRBV15, the J gene TRBJ1-2, with TRBD1 matching over 8 bases. This CDR3 spans 13 amino acids. After removal of 0 bases from V and 7 bases from J, the junction contained 1 base not matched to a gene. Germline V CDR1 and CDR2: LNHNV, YYDKDF (reference sequence).

The chain employs TRBV6-5 and TRBJ1-1; 8 bases agree with TRBD1. The CDR3 has 14 amino acids. CDR1 is MNHEY, CDR2 SVGAGI, per germline. Trimming took 6 bases from V and 1 from J; bases not matched to a gene: 4. CDR3 amino acids: CASRLGQENTEAFF. CDR3 DNA sequence: TGTGCCAGCAGATTGGGACAGGAGAACACTGAAGCTTTCTTT.

The CDR3 here is CASSPGQGTTDTQYF. The DNA for the CDR3 is TGTGCCAGCAGCCCGGGACAGGGGACAACAGATACGCAGTATTTT. This sequence joins TRBV5-5 and TRBJ2-3; 10 bases agree with TRBD1. CDR3 length: 15 residues. J lost 3 bases, V lost 4 bases, and 5 bases had no gene match. Germline V gene sequence: CDR1 SGHKS, CDR2 YYEKEE (reference sequence).

V gene TRBV21-1 combines with J gene TRBJ1-5. TRBV21-1 constitutes a pseudogene. This CDR3 is 17 amino acids long. The DNA for the CDR3 is TGTGCCAGACCCAAGGAGGTAAGGGGGGAACAGAATCAGCCCCAGCATTTT. Its protein is CARPKEVRGEQNQPQHF.

The chain has TRBV19 and TRBJ2-3; the match to TRBD1 covers 11 bases. The CDR3 length is 13 residues. The junction had 0 bases not matched to a gene; V was cut back by 6 bases and J by 4 bases. Germline lookup yields CDR1 LNHDA and CDR2 SQIVND (reference sequence). CDR3: CASRGQGADTQYF. The CDR3 DNA sequence: TGTGCCAGTAGGGGACAGGGGGCAGATACGCAGTATTTT. Complete variable domain (other parts from reference TRBV19 and TRBJ2-3): DGGITQSPKYLFRKEGQNVTLSCEQNLNHDAMYWYRQDPGQGLRLIYYSQIVNDFQKGDIAEGYSVSREKKESFPLTVTSAQKNPTAFYLCASRGQGADTQYFGPGTRLTVL.

The sample holds one count of this clone. The chain links TRBV5-1 to TRBJ2-7; a possible D gene is TRBD2 (5 bases). The CDR3 has 14 residues. The germline V gene has CDR1 SGHRS and CDR2 YFSETQ. The V end lost 2 bases, the J end lost 3 bases, and 12 bases lay between the germline ends. CDR3 amino acids: CASSFGISDYEQYF. The CDR3 bases are TGCGCCAGCAGCTTCGGAATTAGCGACTACGAGCAGTACTTC.

The chain recombines TRBV6-1 with TRBJ1-1; a possible D gene is TRBD1 (6 bases). There are 13 residues in the CDR3. The V gene lost 6 bases and the J gene lost 2 bases, with 10 bases spanning the gap. Germline V gene sequence: CDR1 MNHNS, CDR2 SASEGT. CDR3 residues: CASRKQGNTEAFF. In DNA, the CDR3 is TGTGCCAGCAGGAAACAGGGAAACACTGAAGCTTTCTTT.

The chain couples TRBV28 to TRBJ2-3; 7 positions agree with TRBD2. The length of the CDR3 is 15 residues. Germline V gene data show CDR1 as MDHEN and CDR2 as SYDVKM. V was pared by 3 bases and J by 5 bases, with 8 bases of the junction left unmatched. The CDR3 region has the DNA TGTGCCAGCAGTTTTAGGGCGGGAGTGAGAGATACGCAGTATTTT. Its translation: CASSFRAGVRDTQYF.

The rearrangement uses TRBV7-6 and TRBJ1-4, with 7 bases aligning to TRBD1. The germline gives CDR1 SGHVS, CDR2 FNYEAQ. CDR3 length: 14 amino acids. V shed 5 bases, J shed 5 bases, and the junction held 5 bases outside the gene matches. The CDR3 DNA sequence: TGTGCCAGCAGCGCCGGGACAGAGAATGAAAAACTGTTTTTT. Protein sequence: CASSAGTENEKLFF.

This rearrangement joins TRBV5-4 to TRBJ2-3; D unclear. Germline CDR1 is SGHNT and CDR2 is YYREEE (reference sequence). The CDR3 contains 15 residues. V was cut by 2 bases and J by 4 bases, with 14 bases left in between. For the CDR3, the DNA is TGTGCCAGCAGCTTAGGGTTGTCTGATGCAGATACGCAGTATTTT. Translating gives CASSLGLSDADTQYF.

V gene TRBV2 combines with J gene TRBJ2-1, with 10 bases that match TRBD1. The germline V gene encodes CDR1 SNHLY and CDR2 FYNNEI. V dropped 7 bases and J dropped 9; count of bases not matched to a gene: 6. The CDR3 is made up of 13 amino acids. The CDR3 spells CASTRTGGGEQFF. CDR3 DNA: TGTGCCAGCACTCGGACAGGGGGAGGTGAGCAGTTCTTC.

This chain connects TRBV29-1 to TRBJ2-5, with D perhaps TRBD1 or TRBD2 (5 bases each). Germline V gene sequence: CDR1 SQVTM, CDR2 ANQGSEA. The CDR3 runs 12 residues. Trimming stripped 6 bases from V and 2 bases from J, with 10 bases between. The CDR3 sequence: CSVGTEQETQYF. CDR3 sequence (DNA): TGCAGCGTAGGGACGGAACAAGAGACCCAGTACTTC.

The rearrangement joins TRBV4-3 to TRBJ2-5, with D perhaps TRBD2 (5 bases). The germline CDR1 and CDR2 sequences are LGHNA and YSLEER. This CDR3 region has 13 residues. The V and J ends lost 2 bases and 2 bases respectively, with 6 bases between them. CDR3: CASSQTRQETQYF. CDR3 nucleotides: TGCGCCAGCAGCCAAACTAGACAAGAGACCCAGTACTTC.

The genes are TRBV5-1 and TRBJ2-1; 7 nucleotides line up with TRBD2. This CDR3 comprises 18 residues. Germline V gene sequence: CDR1 SGHRS, CDR2 YFSETQ. V lost 0 bases and J lost 0; bases outside the gene matches: 9. CDR3 nucleotide sequence: TGCGCCAGCAGCTTGGATCCTAGCGGCACCATCTCCTACAATGAGCAGTTCTTC. It codes for CASSLDPSGTISYNEQFF. Full variable domain (remainder filled in from reference TRBV5-1 and TRBJ2-1): KAGVTQTPRYLIKTRGQQVTLSCSPISGHRSVSWYQQTPGQGLQFLFEYFSETQRNKGNFPGRFSGRQFSNSRSEMNVSTLELGDSALYLCASSLDPSGTISYNEQFFGPGTRLTVL.

The V call is TRBV5-1, the J call TRBJ2-2; D is perhaps TRBD1 (6 bases). V gave up 0 bases and J gave up 4 bases, with 10 bases separating them. The length of the CDR3 is 15 residues. Germline V gene lookup returns CDR1 SGHRS and CDR2 YFSETQ. Here the CDR3 reads CASSLGQGSTGELFF. Written as DNA, the CDR3 is TGCGCCAGCAGCTTGGGTCAGGGGAGCACCGGGGAGCTGTTTTTT. The entire variable domain, with the rest obtained from reference TRBV5-1 and TRBJ2-2, is as follows: KAGVTQTPRYLIKTRGQQVTLSCSPISGHRSVSWYQQTPGQGLQFLFEYFSETQRNKGNFPGRFSGRQFSNSRSEMNVSTLELGDSALYLCASSLGQGSTGELFFGEGSRLTVL.

This clone showed up just a few times. V gene TRBV6-5 combines with J gene TRBJ2-3; a possible D gene is TRBD2 (5 bases). The germline gives CDR1 MNHEY, CDR2 SVGAGI. V shed 2 bases and J shed 4 bases, with 10 bases lying between them. The CDR3 has 14 amino acids. The CDR3 DNA is TGTGCCAGCAGTTACAGGCTAGCTTCAGATACGCAGTATTTT. Encoded protein: CASSYRLASDTQYF.

The chain carries TRBV30 and TRBJ1-5; unclear D gene. With 0 bases removed from V and 5 bases from J, the gap between germline ends came to 8 bases. CDR3 length: 13 residues. From germline, CDR1 is GTSNPN and CDR2 SVGIG (reference sequence). The CDR3 nucleotides are TGTGCCTGGAGTGTAAAGTTTGATCAGCCCCAGCATTTT. Its protein is CAWSVKFDQPQHF.

The chain couples TRBV7-8 to TRBJ1-2, with TRBD1 matching over 7 bases. Germline-derived CDR1 and CDR2 are SGHVS and FQNEAQ. V shed 1 base and J 3 bases; nucleotides not matched to a gene: 11. This CDR3 has 17 amino acids. The DNA for the CDR3 is TGTGCCAGCAGCTTAGATGGAGGGGGCGCGCTCTACTATGGCTACACCTTC. Protein: CASSLDGGGALYYGYTF.

The chain has TRBV30 and TRBJ2-2; 7 bases are a match to TRBD1. CDR3 size: 18 residues. V dropped 5 bases and J dropped 4; count of bases not matched to a gene: 19. In germline, CDR1 is GTSNPN, CDR2 SVGIG (reference sequence). CDR3: CAWGNGQGDPIFTGELFF. For the CDR3, the DNA is TGTGCCTGGGGGAACGGGCAGGGGGATCCCATATTCACCGGGGAGCTGTTTTTT.

The rearrangement uses TRBV19 and TRBJ2-7; no clear D. CDR1 LNHDA and CDR2 SQIVND come from the germline V gene (reference sequence). V shed 0 bases and J shed 2 bases, with 11 bases lying between them. The CDR3 has 15 amino acids. CDR3 loop: CASSIDHGQTYEQYF. CDR3 nucleotides: TGTGCCAGTAGTATAGATCATGGTCAGACCTACGAGCAGTACTTC.

The gene calls are TRBV9 and TRBJ2-3; 13 nucleotides match TRBD2. V shed 4 bases, J shed 5 bases, and the junction held 4 bases outside the gene matches. Germline CDR1 and CDR2: SGDLS and YYNGEE. The CDR3 has 15 residues. CDR3 in amino acids: CASSTSGGARDTQYF. CDR3 DNA: TGTGCCAGCAGCACTAGCGGGGGGGCGAGAGATACGCAGTATTTT.

This chain joins TRBV30 and TRBJ1-2; D not certain. Germline V lookup: CDR1 GTSNPN, CDR2 SVGIG (reference sequence). The CDR3 totals 12 residues. V was cut by 0 bases and J by 8 bases, with 10 bases left in between. The CDR3 loop is CAWSVSGYGYTF. The CDR3 DNA follows: TGTGCCTGGAGTGTAAGCGGGTACGGCTACACCTTC.